The clone carrying this T cell receptor beta chain came up many times. Its target is unknown. The sample belongs to a study of T-cell memory formation after mild COVID-19. Background on the study: Each donor largely had its own TCR clusters. The study, taken as a whole, reports: Clones shrinking between day 15 and 85 showed a balanced CD4/CD8 split, and those that grew later tilted toward CD4+.

Each CDR3 protein is one row after TCRdb ran MiXCR on the 5' RACE reads. Of about 130,000 distinct CDR3 sequences detected, roughly 6% appear once; the ten largest clones hold roughly 2%. With 1 base removed from V and 5 bases from J, the gap between germline ends came to 14 bases. Looked up from germline, CDR1 is KGHDR and CDR2 is SFDVKD. The CDR3 loop spans 16 amino acids. Sequencing input: PBMCs or a T cell subset sorted from them (not recorded which). V usage is TRBV24-1 and J usage is TRBJ2-1, with a possible D match to TRBD2 (6 bases). The TCR originated in an adult woman who had mild COVID-19 (a few samples of this study predate the infection). Cell type and time point are not known. In DNA form, the CDR3 reads TGTGCCACCAGTGATTTAGGCAGTGGGAGGAACAATGAGCAGTTCTTC. Its translation is CATSDLGSGRNNEQFF.